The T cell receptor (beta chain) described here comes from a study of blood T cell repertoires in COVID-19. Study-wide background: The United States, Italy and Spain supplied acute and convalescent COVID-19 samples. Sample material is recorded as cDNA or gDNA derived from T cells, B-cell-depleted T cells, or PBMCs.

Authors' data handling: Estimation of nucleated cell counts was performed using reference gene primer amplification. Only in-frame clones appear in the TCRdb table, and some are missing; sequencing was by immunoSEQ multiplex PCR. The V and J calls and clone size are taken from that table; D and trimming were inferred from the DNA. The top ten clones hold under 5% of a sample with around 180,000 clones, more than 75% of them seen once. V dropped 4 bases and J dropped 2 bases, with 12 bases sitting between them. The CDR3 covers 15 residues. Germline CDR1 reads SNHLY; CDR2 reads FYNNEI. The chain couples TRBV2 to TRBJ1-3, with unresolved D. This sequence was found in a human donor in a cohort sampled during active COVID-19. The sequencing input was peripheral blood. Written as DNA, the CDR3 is TGTGCCAGCAGTGCGAGGGAGGTTACTGGAAACACCATATATTTT. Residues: CASSAREVTGNTIYF.